This T cell receptor (beta chain) was profiled in a study of T cells in Graves' hyperthyroidism and ophthalmopathy. In this sample, this clonotype turned up a few times. Antigen: not known. After removal of 5 bases from V and 3 bases from J, the junction contained 9 bases not matched to a gene. Germline CDR1 reads SGHTA; CDR2 reads FQGNSA. The CDR3 length is 15 residues. Diagnoses were established using clinical symptoms, serum thyroxine and TRAb, thyroid ultrasound and orbital computed tomography. Using RNA transcripts as the source, TCR beta CDR3 regions were amplified. During a first-round RT-PCR of the TCR CDR3, the HTBI primer set was used. TCRdb redid the calling of the multiplex PCR reads with MiXCR, one entry per CDR3 protein. The sample holds hundreds of thousands of distinct CDR3 sequences, around 40% seen once. Notes on the study in general: The model foresaw ophthalmopathy a median about 6.1 months prior to onset.

This rearrangement joins TRBV7-2 to TRBJ1-1, with 7 bases fitting TRBD1. The specimen sequenced was blood. The clonotype originates from a woman in her thirties or forties with Graves' hyperthyroidism. This CDR3 reads CASSTHRGKDTEAFF. CDR3 in DNA: TGTGCCAGCAGCACTCACAGGGGAAAAGACACTGAAGCTTTCTTT.